A single sample is the source of the 8 T cell receptor beta chains below, sequenced in a study of blood T cell repertoires in COVID-19. Produced via immunoSEQ multiplex PCR; TCRdb's table is partial and in-frame only. Altogether some 50,000 clones are present, more than 70% being singletons, with the ten largest covering 14% to 15%. Sequenced sample: peripheral blood. The origin of the receptors is a human donor in a cohort sampled during active COVID-19.

This clone was observed once. The chain links TRBV4-2 to TRBJ2-6; no clear D gene. The germline V and J ends were trimmed by 0 bases and 0 bases, with 6 bases remaining between them. The CDR3 contains 16 residues. Germline loops: CDR1 LGHNA, CDR2 YNFKEQ. This chain's CDR3 is CASSQDPRSGANVLTF. For the CDR3, the DNA is TGTGCCAGCAGCCAAGATCCCCGCTCTGGGGCCAACGTCCTGACTTTC.

The CDR3 here is CASSFSGAGANVLTF. CDR3 DNA sequence: TGTGCCAGCAGCTTCTCAGGGGCTGGGGCCAACGTCCTGACTTTC. V gene TRBV5-4 combines with J gene TRBJ2-6, with a possible D match to TRBD1 (6 bases). The CDR3 consists of 15 residues. Trimming cost V 2 bases and J 2 bases, with 8 bases left between them. In germline, CDR1 is SGHNT, CDR2 YYREEE (reference sequence).

The V gene is TRBV5-6, the J gene TRBJ1-2; D is unresolved. This CDR3 comprises 14 residues. CDR1 is SGHDT and CDR2 is YYEEEE in the germline V gene. V shed 4 bases and J shed 4 bases, with 14 bases lying between them. The chain's CDR3 is CASSRQRSVYGYTF. As DNA, the CDR3 is TGTGCCAGCAGCCGGCAGCGGTCTGTCTATGGCTACACCTTC.

The chain combines TRBV4-2 with TRBJ2-1; D remains ambiguous. Between the trimmed V and J ends, which lost 7 bases and 3 bases, there was a span of 7 bases. The CDR3 has 12 amino acids. The germline V gene encodes CDR1 LGHNA and CDR2 YNFKEQ. In nucleotides, the CDR3 is TGTGCCAGCAATGGCGGCTACAATGAGCAGTTCTTC. Translated: CASNGGYNEQFF.

The chain employs TRBV29-1 and TRBJ2-7; 10 nucleotides match TRBD2. This CDR3 region has 13 residues. In germline, CDR1 is SQVTM, CDR2 ANQGSEA. The ends lost 6 bases at V and 1 base at J; junction bases unmatched: 3. CDR3 sequence: CSVLLAGSYEQYF. As DNA, the CDR3 is TGCAGCGTCCTACTAGCGGGATCCTACGAGCAGTACTTC.

The rearrangement links TRBV20-1 to TRBJ2-7, with TRBD2 matching over 10 bases. There are 16 residues in the CDR3. Germline values: CDR1 DFQATT, CDR2 SNEGSKA (reference sequence). V lost 3 bases, J lost 0 bases, and 8 bases stayed unmatched. The CDR3 coding sequence is TGCAGTGCTAGTAAGATAGCGGGGGGCCACTCCTACGAGCAGTACTTC. Its translation: CSASKIAGGHSYEQYF.

The rearrangement links TRBV7-9 to TRBJ1-2, with D unresolved. Germline V gene data show CDR1 as SEHNR and CDR2 as FQNEAQ (reference sequence). The V and J ends lost 1 base and 3 bases respectively, with 12 bases between them. The CDR3 consists of 15 residues. In nucleotides, the CDR3 is TGTGCCAGCAGCTTAGAGCGTACGAGGGACTATGGCTACACCTTC. This encodes CASSLERTRDYGYTF.

V usage is TRBV28 and J usage is TRBJ2-1, with 12 bases aligning to TRBD2. Trimming at V came to 6 bases and at J to 0 bases, leaving 3 bases not matched to a gene. Germline CDR1 MDHEN, CDR2 SYDVKM. The CDR3 has 16 amino acids. CDR3 in DNA: TGTGCCAGCAGCCGGGGACTAGCGGGCTCCTACAATGAGCAGTTCTTC. It translates to CASSRGLAGSYNEQFF.